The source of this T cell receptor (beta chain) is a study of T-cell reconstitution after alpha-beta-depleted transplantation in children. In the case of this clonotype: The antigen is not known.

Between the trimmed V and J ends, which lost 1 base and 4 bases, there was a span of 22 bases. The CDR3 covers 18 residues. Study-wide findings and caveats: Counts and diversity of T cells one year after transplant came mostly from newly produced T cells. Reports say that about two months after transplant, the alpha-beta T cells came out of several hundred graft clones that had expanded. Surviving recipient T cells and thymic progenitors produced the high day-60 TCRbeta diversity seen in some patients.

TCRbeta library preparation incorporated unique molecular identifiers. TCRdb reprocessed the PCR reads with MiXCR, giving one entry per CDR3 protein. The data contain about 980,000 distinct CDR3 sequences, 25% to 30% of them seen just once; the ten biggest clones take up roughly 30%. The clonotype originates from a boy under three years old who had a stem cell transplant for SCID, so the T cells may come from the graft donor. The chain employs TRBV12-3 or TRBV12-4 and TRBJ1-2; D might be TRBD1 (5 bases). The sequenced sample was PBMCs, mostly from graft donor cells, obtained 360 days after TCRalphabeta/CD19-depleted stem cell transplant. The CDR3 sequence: CASSLDRRGRADGYGYTF. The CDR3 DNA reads TGTGCCAGCAGTTTAGATCGGCGGGGCAGGGCCGATGGCTATGGCTACACCTTC.